This TCR beta chain was retrieved from a study of cytomegalovirus exposure and HLA in healthy donors. The wider study: Researchers previously reported finding fewer than 140 million unique TCR beta sequences from around 200 million T cells. Study observations and caveats: The productive fraction for most TCR beta V segments was about 90% or about 30% in an earlier analysis. There were several of the most significant clusters that appeared linked to common viral pathogens in a later analysis. V- and J-gene trimming of TCR beta was linked (in a later analysis) to a missense DCLRE1C variant.

The V end lost 2 bases, the J end lost 0 bases, and 10 bases lay between the germline ends. The CDR3 has 15 residues. Germline V gene lookup returns CDR1 KGHSH and CDR2 LQKENI. The PCR employed 60 Vbeta primers together with 13 Jbeta primers. Assay: immunoSEQ multiplex PCR; the TCRdb copy retains only in-frame clones and omits some. The sample includes roughly 240,000 clones, more than 75% seen only once; the top ten take around 5.7%. Of note for this clone: Its cognate antigen is unknown.

The sequenced sample was PBMCs. The V call is TRBV18, the J call TRBJ1-1, with D maybe TRBD1 (5 bases). The clonotype originates from a woman aged 40-49 years in good health and CMV-seropositive. The CDR3 reads CASSPNAGLNTEAFF. The CDR3 nucleotides are TGTGCCAGCTCACCAAACGCAGGGCTGAACACTGAAGCTTTCTTT.